This TCR beta chain was sequenced during a study of CD8+ T cells in alopecia areata. Details on this clone: The antigen is unknown.

Once RNA had been extracted, it was reverse transcribed into cDNA to act as the sequencing template. Sequencing was performed with immunoSEQ multiplex PCR; in TCRdb, only in-frame clones are kept and a portion is missing. This table has over 70,000 clones, approximately 70% appearing once. Whole-study findings and limits: Sequences from scalp samples also cover resident alphabeta T cells of normal skin. Tofacitinib produced a significant decrease in scalp clonality and in expanded CD8+ clones among the top 100.

Treatment in this sample: oral pan-JAK inhibitor, 5-10 mg twice daily. Sampling of alopecia areata patients yielded lesional scalp punch biopsies as well as peripheral blood. The CDR3 runs to 10 residues. Germline-derived CDR1 and CDR2 are GTSNPN and SVGIG (reference sequence). The V end lost 2 bases, the J end lost 10 bases, and 6 bases lay between the germline ends. The clonotype originates from a human donor with alopecia areata. The rearrangement links TRBV30 to TRBJ2-1; D remains unclear. The starting material was CD8+ T cells sorted from blood, obtained at week 24, from a patient treated with tofacitinib. CDR3 sequence: CAWSMTEQFF. The CDR3 DNA reads as TGTGCCTGGAGTATGACAGAGCAGTTCTTC.